The clone carrying this T cell receptor (beta chain) was detected many times. This record comes from a study of T-cell reconstitution after alpha-beta-depleted transplantation in children. Construction of the TCRbeta library involved unique molecular identifiers. TCRdb re-called the PCR reads with MiXCR, one entry per CDR3 protein. The sample contains some 250,000 distinct CDR3 sequences, around 13% of which appear only once. V dropped 0 bases and J dropped 4; count of bases not matched to a gene: 9. This CDR3 has 17 amino acids. Germline V lookup: CDR1 LGHNA, CDR2 YNFKEQ. The receptor's source is a human donor who donated a stem cell graft to a child with acute lymphoblastic leukemia. The chain couples TRBV4-2 to TRBJ2-1; 7 bases map to TRBD2. The sequenced sample was PBMCs from the stem cell graft donor, obtained from the stem cell graft. The chain's CDR3 is CASSQDLRASGYNEQFF. CDR3 bases: TGTGCCAGCAGCCAAGATCTCCGGGCTAGCGGTTACAATGAGCAGTTCTTC.